This entry describes one T cell receptor beta chain. In the original workflow: The assay estimated nucleated cells by amplifying reference gene primers. Sequencing was performed with immunoSEQ multiplex PCR; in TCRdb, only in-frame clones are kept and a portion is missing. From that table come the V and J calls and clone size; the DNA was used to work out D and trimming. Counted here are 200,000 to 250,000 clones, 90% to 95% occurring once; the ten biggest clones make up approximately 1.2%. This entry belongs to a study of blood T cell repertoires in COVID-19. Study-wide background: The United States, Italy and Spain provided the acute and convalescent COVID-19 samples. Nucleic acid was either cDNA or gDNA, and it came from T cells, B-cell-depleted T cells, or PBMCs.

J gave up 7 bases and V 5 bases, and 4 bases lay outside the gene matches. The CDR3 totals 12 residues. Germline CDR1 SEHNR, CDR2 FQNEAQ (reference sequence). Sequenced material: peripheral blood. This receptor was identified in a man aged 25-40 years with acute or convalescent COVID-19. The V call is TRBV7-9, the J call TRBJ1-1, with 7 positions matching TRBD1. The CDR3 DNA reads as TGTGCCAGCAGCCCGGGACAGAATGAAGCTTTCTTT. Protein sequence: CASSPGQNEAFF.